These T cell receptor beta chains were read from a single sample in a study of cytomegalovirus exposure and HLA in healthy donors. Here immunoSEQ multiplex PCR was the method, and the copy in TCRdb shows in-frame clones only, minus some. Here the sample spans 75,000 to 100,000 clones, around 77% being singletons. The sequenced sample consisted of PBMCs. Receptors were obtained from a man aged 35 to 55 in good health and CMV-seronegative. Both conserved end residues are part of each CDR3. The D gene is left open where the match is weak. Clone size is not always given. Where it is, it says once, few, many or a class for expanded clones.

>TRBV7-2|TRBD2|-|TRBJ2-3
TGTGCCAGCAGCTTAGGACTAGCGGGGGGGAATACGCAGTATTTT
CASSLGLAGGNTQYF
>TRBV14|-|-|TRBJ2-5
TGTGCCAGCAGCCAAACATGGTGGGAGACCCAGTACTTC
CASSQTWWETQYF
>TRBV18|-|-|TRBJ1-6
TGTGCCAGCTCAGGGGTGACAGGAGATAATTCACCCCTCCACTTT
CASSGVTGDNSPLHF
>TRBV5-4|-|-|TRBJ1-6
TGTGCCAGCAGCTTGAAGGGGGATTCACCCCTCCACTTT
CASSLKGDSPLHF
>TRBV7-9|TRBD2|-|TRBJ2-7
TGTGCCAGCAGCTTAGAGGCGGGGGGCCAACCCTACGAGCAGTACTTC
CASSLEAGGQPYEQYF
>TRBV6-5|TRBD2|-|TRBJ2-7
TGTGCCAGCAGTTACGGGAGGGCCATACACGAGCAGTACTTC
CASSYGRAIHEQYF
>TRBV4-1|-|once|TRBJ2-1
TGCGCCAGCAGGCTCACGGGGACTGGGGACAATGAGCAGTTCTTC
CASRLTGTGDNEQFF
>TRBV6-1|TRBD1|-|TRBJ1-6
TGTGCCAGCAGTGTCGGGGACAGGATCAATTCACCCCTCCACTTT
CASSVGDRINSPLHF
>TRBV4-1|TRBD1|few|TRBJ2-7
TGCGCCAGCAGCGGGAGACAGGGGTCCTACGAGCAGTACTTC
CASSGRQGSYEQYF
>TRBV30|-|-|TRBJ1-1
TGTGCCTGGAGTTTCGGGAACACTGAAGCTTTCTTT
CAWSFGNTEAFF
>TRBV5-1|-|-|TRBJ1-3
TGCGCCAGCAGCTTATCCAACTCTGGAAACACCATATATTTT
CASSLSNSGNTIYF
>TRBV7-6|TRBD2|-|TRBJ2-2
TGTGCCAGCAGCTCCCGGGGCGGGAGGGCCCCCGCGAACACCGGGGAGCTGTTTTTT
CASSSRGGRAPANTGELFF
>TRBV5-1|TRBD1|-|TRBJ2-1
TGCGCCAGCAGCTTGGAGGGACAGGGAGGCAATGAGCAGTTCTTC
CASSLEGQGGNEQFF
>TRBV7-9|TRBD1|-|TRBJ2-5
TGTGCCAGCAGCCCCAGGACAGGGGTACAAGAGACCCAGTACTTC
CASSPRTGVQETQYF
>TRBV5-5|-|-|TRBJ2-6
TGTGCCAGCAGCTCCATCTCTGGGGCCAACGTCCTGACTTTC
CASSSISGANVLTF
>TRBV19|TRBD1|-|TRBJ1-6
TGTGCCAGTAGTGACGGGACAGGGGAAAATTCACCCCTCCACTTT
CASSDGTGENSPLHF